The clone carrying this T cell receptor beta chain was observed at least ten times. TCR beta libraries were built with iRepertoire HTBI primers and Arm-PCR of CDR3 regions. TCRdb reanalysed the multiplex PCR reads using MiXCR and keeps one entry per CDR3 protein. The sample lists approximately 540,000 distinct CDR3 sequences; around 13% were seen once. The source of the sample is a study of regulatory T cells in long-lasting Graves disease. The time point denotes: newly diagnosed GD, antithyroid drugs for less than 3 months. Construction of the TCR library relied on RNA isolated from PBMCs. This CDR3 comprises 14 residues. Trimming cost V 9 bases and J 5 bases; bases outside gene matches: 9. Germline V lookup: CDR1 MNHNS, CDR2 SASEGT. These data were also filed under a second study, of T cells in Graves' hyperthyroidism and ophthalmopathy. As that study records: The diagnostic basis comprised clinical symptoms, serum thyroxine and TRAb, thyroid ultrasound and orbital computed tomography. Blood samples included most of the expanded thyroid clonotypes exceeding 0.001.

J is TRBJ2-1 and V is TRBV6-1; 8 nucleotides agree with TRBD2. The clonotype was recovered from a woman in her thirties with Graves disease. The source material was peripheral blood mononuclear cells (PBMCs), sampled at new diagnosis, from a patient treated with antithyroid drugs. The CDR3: CASTGGLGNNEQFF. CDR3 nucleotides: TGTGCCAGTACCGGGGGACTAGGGAACAATGAGCAGTTCTTC.